Listed here are 24 T cell receptor beta chains from one sample, sequenced in a study of blood T cell repertoires in COVID-19. The assay was immunoSEQ multiplex PCR, and TCRdb's table has in-frame clones only and misses some. The table includes 200,000 to 300,000 clones, 81% detected once. Material: peripheral blood. These receptors originate from a woman aged 80 or over with COVID-19, enrolled during active disease.

The gene calls are TRBV7-3 and TRBJ2-6, with 7 bases lining up with TRBD1. Germline V gene sequence: CDR1 SGHTA, CDR2 FQGTGA. The CDR3 consists of 17 residues. The trim removed 6 bases at V and 0 bases at J, leaving 8 bases unmatched. CDR3 in amino acids: CASRVRGLNSGANVLTF. The CDR3 DNA is TGTGCCAGCAGGGTAAGGGGGCTGAACTCTGGGGCCAACGTCCTGACTTTC.

This chain links TRBV15 with TRBJ2-5, with TRBD1 matching over 8 bases. Germline V gene data show CDR1 as LNHNV and CDR2 as YYDKDF (reference sequence). The CDR3 spans 14 residues. Unmatched junction bases numbered 4, after V lost 2 bases and J lost 5 bases. CDR3 sequence (DNA): TGTGCCACCAGCAGAATGGGACAGGAGGAGACCCAGTACTTC. Encoded protein: CATSRMGQEETQYF.

Concerning this clone: In the same sample, other DNA sequences code for this CDR3. The rearrangement links TRBV12-3 or TRBV12-4 to TRBJ1-1; 7 bases match TRBD1. V trimming: 4 bases; J trimming: 1 base; junction bases outside the gene matches: 0. This CDR3 spans 13 amino acids. For the CDR3, the DNA is TGTGCCAGCAGTTACAGGGGGAACACTGAAGCTTTCTTT. This codes for CASSYRGNTEAFF.

The chain is built from TRBV15 and TRBJ2-7; 10 positions match TRBD2. V shed 1 base and J 2 bases; nucleotides not matched to a gene: 8. Per the germline V gene, CDR1 is LNHNV and CDR2 is YYDKDF (reference sequence). This CDR3 region has 17 residues. The CDR3 is CATSRGASGGRTYEQYF. The DNA for the CDR3 is TGTGCCACCAGCAGAGGGGCTAGCGGGGGTAGGACCTACGAGCAGTACTTC.

The chain joins TRBV12-3 or TRBV12-4 to TRBJ1-2; D remains unclear. Trimming took 5 bases from V and 0 from J, leaving 7 bases between them. There are 13 residues in the CDR3. The CDR3 loop reads CASSQQSNYGYTF. The DNA of the CDR3 is TGTGCCAGCAGTCAACAGTCTAACTATGGCTACACCTTC.

The gene calls are TRBV3-1 (or the pseudogene TRBV3-2) and TRBJ2-7, with 11 bases matching TRBD2. CDR3 length: 13 residues. The germline gives CDR1 LGHDT, CDR2 YNNKEL (reference sequence). Trimming at V came to 2 bases and at J to 6 bases, leaving 0 bases not matched to a gene. The CDR3 spells CASSQLAGGEQYF. DNA of the CDR3: TGTGCCAGCAGCCAACTAGCGGGAGGCGAGCAGTACTTC.

The V gene is TRBV19, the J gene TRBJ1-5; perhaps TRBD1 as D (5 bases). Germline V gene lookup returns CDR1 LNHDA and CDR2 SQIVND (reference sequence). Trimming left V 7 bases short and J 4 bases short, with 20 bases between. The CDR3 runs to 16 residues. In DNA, the CDR3 is TGTGCCAGTATCGATATTCGGGGGGGAATTAATCAGCCCCAGCATTTT. This codes for CASIDIRGGINQPQHF.

This chain connects TRBV30 to TRBJ2-7; 8 bases are a match to TRBD1. V lost 4 bases and J lost 3; bases outside the gene matches: 8. The CDR3 extends over 14 amino acids. Germline CDR1 GTSNPN, CDR2 SVGIG (reference sequence). This chain's CDR3 is CAWTVGTGGYEQYF. In nucleotides, the CDR3 is TGTGCCTGGACCGTCGGCACAGGGGGCTACGAGCAGTACTTC.

The genes are TRBV30 and TRBJ1-3; no clear D gene. CDR3 length: 13 amino acids. V lost 6 bases, J lost 7 bases, and 16 bases lay in between. Germline V CDR1 and CDR2: GTSNPN, SVGIG (reference sequence). The CDR3 nucleotides are TGTGCCTGCGTTTCCCCTCCCGGGAACACCATATATTTT. It translates to CACVSPPGNTIYF.

This clone was picked up a small number of times. The J gene is TRBJ2-1, the V gene TRBV29-1, with TRBD1 as a possible D gene (5 bases). Germline V lookup: CDR1 SQVTM, CDR2 ANQGSEA. The germline V and J ends were trimmed by 7 bases and 4 bases, with 8 bases remaining between them. The CDR3 is made up of 11 amino acids. The CDR3 DNA sequence: TGCAGCGCGGACAAGTACAATGAGCAGTTCTTC. Translation gives CSADKYNEQFF.

This clone was observed once. This rearrangement joins TRBV7-3 to TRBJ2-1; 10 nucleotides line up with TRBD1. The V and J ends lost 7 bases and 5 bases, in that order; junction bases with no gene match: 5. The CDR3 has 14 residues. Germline V gives CDR1 SGHTA, CDR2 FQGTGA. CDR3 protein: CASKRDRGDNEQFF. The CDR3 nucleotides are TGTGCCAGCAAGAGGGACAGGGGCGACAATGAGCAGTTCTTC. Drawing the rest from reference TRBV7-3 and TRBJ2-1, the complete variable domain is GAGVSQTPSNKVTEKGKYVELRCDPISGHTALYWYRQSLGQGPEFLIYFQGTGAADDSGLPNDRFFAVRPEGSVSTLKIQRTERGDSAVYLCASKRDRGDNEQFFGPGTRLTVL.

The chain uses TRBV5-8 and TRBJ2-7; weak D call: TRBD1 (6 bases). The CDR3 contains 15 residues. Germline lookup yields CDR1 SGHTS and CDR2 YDEGEE. Trimming took off 3 bases at V and 5 bases at J, with 18 bases between the two ends. The CDR3 is CASSSGRGKQDEQYF. Written as DNA, the CDR3 is TGTGCCAGCAGCTCGGGCAGGGGAAAGCAAGACGAGCAGTACTTC.

There are a few counts of this clone. The V call is TRBV6-5, the J call TRBJ2-7; D uncertain. Germline V CDR1 and CDR2: MNHEY, SVGAGI. Deletions cut 6 bases from V and 3 bases from J, with 12 bases between. This CDR3 is 13 amino acids long. The CDR3 coding sequence is TGTGCCAGCAGCCCGACTTCGAACTACGAGCAGTACTTC. Its protein product is CASSPTSNYEQYF.

The chain is built from TRBV19 and TRBJ1-2; D uncertain. The V gene's germline CDR1 is LNHDA and CDR2 SQIVND (reference sequence). The CDR3 spans 16 residues. V dropped 9 bases and J dropped 0 bases, with 20 bases sitting between them. The CDR3 spells CASPQPRGHPNYGYTF. DNA of the CDR3: TGTGCCAGCCCCCAACCTCGAGGGCACCCTAACTATGGCTACACCTTC. The variable domain in full, with the rest retrieved from reference TRBV19 and TRBJ1-2, is DGGITQSPKYLFRKEGQNVTLSCEQNLNHDAMYWYRQDPGQGLRLIYYSQIVNDFQKGDIAEGYSVSREKKESFPLTVTSAQKNPTAFYLCASPQPRGHPNYGYTFGSGTRLTVV.

This rearrangement joins TRBV5-5 to TRBJ1-6, with D perhaps TRBD1 (5 bases). Trimming stripped 4 bases from V and 7 bases from J, with 15 bases between. This CDR3 is built from 15 residues. Germline assignment: CDR1 SGHKS and CDR2 YYEKEE (reference sequence). CDR3 protein: CASSLGRTTNSPLHF. CDR3 coding DNA: TGTGCCAGCAGCCTCGGACGGACAACGAATTCACCCCTCCACTTT.

The gene calls are TRBV6-4 and TRBJ1-1; D uncertain. From germline, CDR1 is MRHNA and CDR2 SNTAGT. The CDR3 covers 14 residues. Deletions cut 1 base from V and 1 base from J, with 7 bases between. The CDR3 reads CASSDFPENTEAFF. CDR3 DNA sequence: TGTGCCAGCAGTGACTTCCCAGAGAACACTGAAGCTTTCTTT.

In its sample, this clone was seen many times. This chain links TRBV5-1 with TRBJ2-7, with 7 nucleotides matching TRBD1. The CDR3 loop spans 15 amino acids. J lost 1 base, V lost 4 bases, and 8 bases had no gene match. Germline CDR1 is SGHRS and CDR2 is YFSETQ. In DNA, the CDR3 is TGCGCCAGCAGCCTACAGGGGCTCGGATCCTACGAGCAGTACTTC. This encodes CASSLQGLGSYEQYF.

This chain's CDR3 is CATSDAGSYNEQFF. Written as DNA, the CDR3 is TGTGCCACCAGTGACGCAGGCTCCTACAATGAGCAGTTCTTC. The chain carries TRBV24-1 and TRBJ2-1; the D is unclear. CDR1 is KGHDR, CDR2 SFDVKD, per germline. CDR3 size: 14 residues. Trimming took off 4 bases at V and 0 bases at J, with 6 bases between the two ends.

The CDR3 nucleotides are TGTGCCAGCAGCTTTCCCAGGAAAACTGAAGCTTTCTTT. It codes for CASSFPRKTEAFF. The rearrangement links TRBV5-5 to TRBJ1-1, with D uncertain. The V and J ends lost 2 bases and 5 bases respectively, with 10 bases between them. CDR1 SGHKS and CDR2 YYEKEE come from the germline V gene (reference sequence). This CDR3 comprises 13 residues.

V and J are TRBV9 and TRBJ2-7; D unresolved. The CDR3 runs to 14 residues. V gave up 0 bases and J gave up 6 bases, with 13 bases separating them. Germline V lookup: CDR1 SGDLS, CDR2 YYNGEE. This chain's CDR3 is CASSVAQNSLEQYF. The CDR3 DNA sequence: TGTGCCAGCAGCGTAGCCCAAAATAGTCTCGAGCAGTACTTC.

The chain employs TRBV6-2 or TRBV6-3 and TRBJ1-2; TRBD1 matches at 7 bases. The CDR3 has 12 amino acids. Looked up from germline, CDR1 is MNHEY and CDR2 is SVGEGT. V was clipped by 4 bases and J by 8 bases; unmatched bases: 4. CDR3 residues: CASSSNRGGYTF. The CDR3 region has the DNA TGTGCCAGCAGTTCAAACAGGGGAGGCTACACCTTC.

The sample holds a few counts of this clone. Relative to the germline gene, one junction end is altered; a read error may explain this. The rearrangement uses TRBV6-5 and TRBJ1-2, with TRBD1 matching 7 bases. The CDR3 loop spans 12 amino acids. Germline V lookup: CDR1 MNHEY, CDR2 SVGAGI. The CDR3 coding sequence is TGTGCCAGCAGCCGACAGGGTCGGATGGGGCCGTTC. It is translated as CASSRQGRMGPF.

This chain links TRBV10-3 with TRBJ2-2, with TRBD2 matching over 9 bases. This CDR3 spans 14 amino acids. The ends lost 9 bases at V and 1 base at J; junction bases unmatched: 3. The germline CDR1 and CDR2 sequences are ENHRY and SYGVKD. CDR3 loop: CAMKREENTGELFF. CDR3 nucleotide sequence: TGTGCCATGAAGCGGGAGGAGAACACCGGGGAGCTGTTTTTT.

The chain carries TRBV27 and TRBJ1-5; 12 bases fit TRBD1. This CDR3 has 17 residues. The junction had 15 bases not matched to a gene; V was cut back by 4 bases and J by 11 bases. Germline CDR1 is MNHEY and CDR2 is SMNVEV (reference sequence). CDR3 sequence (DNA): TGTGCCAGCAGTTACACCCGGGACAGGGGGCGCGTCAGGGCCCAGCATTTT. This codes for CASSYTRDRGRVRAQHF.